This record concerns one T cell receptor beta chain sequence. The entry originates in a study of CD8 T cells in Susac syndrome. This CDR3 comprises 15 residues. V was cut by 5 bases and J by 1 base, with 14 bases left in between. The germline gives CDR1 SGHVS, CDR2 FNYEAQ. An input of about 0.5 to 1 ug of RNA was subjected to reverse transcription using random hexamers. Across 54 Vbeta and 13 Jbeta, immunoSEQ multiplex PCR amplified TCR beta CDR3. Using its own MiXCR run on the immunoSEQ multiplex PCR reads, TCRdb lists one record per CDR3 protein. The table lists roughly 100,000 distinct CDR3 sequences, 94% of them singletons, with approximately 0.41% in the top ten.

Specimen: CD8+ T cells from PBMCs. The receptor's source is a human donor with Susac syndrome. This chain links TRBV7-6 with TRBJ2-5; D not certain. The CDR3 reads CASSPRVGLQETQYF. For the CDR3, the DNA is TGTGCCAGCAGCCCAAGGGTAGGGCTCCAAGAGACCCAGTACTTC.